This T cell receptor (beta chain) emerged from a study of T cells after yellow fever vaccination. Findings of the study overall: Reappearing after the booster were most of the clones from primary vaccination (roughly 96% CD4, about 87% CD8). The appearance of a small share of clonotypes in both CD4 and CD8 compartments was observed.

The V gene's germline CDR1 is DFQATT and CDR2 SNEGSKA (reference sequence). The CDR3 covers 14 residues. The V and J ends lost 0 bases and 6 bases, in that order; junction bases with no gene match: 6. With regard to this clonotype: Its antigen is undetermined.

For TCR, cDNA came from 5'RACE template switching, which added a universal primer site and UMIs. In TCRdb, the 5' RACE reads were re-called with MiXCR into one record per CDR3 protein. There are under 550,000 distinct CDR3 sequences in the sample; about a fifth occur only once, and approximately 15% lies in the top ten. The receptor was derived from a man younger than 35 who received the YFV17D yellow fever vaccine. The rearrangement uses TRBV20-1 and TRBJ1-2, with TRBD1 matching over 8 bases. Specimen: PBMCs, collected approximately 22 days after the first yellow fever vaccination. CDR3 residues: CSARDVQGGDGYTF. Here the CDR3 DNA reads TGCAGTGCTAGAGATGTACAGGGGGGGGATGGCTACACCTTC.